These T cell receptor beta chains were read from a single sample in a study of T cell responses to AZD1222 COVID-19 vaccine. Profiling relied on immunoSEQ multiplex PCR, and the TCRdb table lists in-frame clones only, not all of them. The sample contains under 200,000 clones, roughly nine tenths of which appear only once. This specimen consisted of peripheral blood, obtained on day 0 of AZD1222 vaccination. The receptor source for this set is an adult in good health. CDR3s include the opening cysteine and the closing phenylalanine or tryptophan. D genes are given only for firm matches. Not every row has a clone size; where given, it reads once, few, many or a size class.

TRBV6-5	TRBJ1-5	.	13	.	TGTGCCAGCAGTTACAACGGCAATCAGCCCCAGCATTTT	CASSYNGNQPQHF
TRBV19	TRBJ2-1	.	15	.	TGTGCCAGTAAGGTTGTCGGGGGGCCTAACAATGAGCAGTTCTTC	CASKVVGGPNNEQFF
TRBV7-3	TRBJ1-4	.	17	TRBD1	TGTGCCAGCAGCGCCACGACAGGGGGAGGAGGGAATGAAAAACTGTTTTTT	CASSATTGGGGNEKLFF
TRBV3-1/TRBV3-2	TRBJ1-6	.	16	TRBD1	TGTGCCAGCAGCCAAGGGGGACAGGGGAGTAATTCACCCCTCCACTTT	CASSQGGQGSNSPLHF
TRBV6-1	TRBJ1-3	.	13	.	TGTGCCAGCAGTGAAGTACTTGGAAACACCATATATTTT	CASSEVLGNTIYF
TRBV5-3	TRBJ1-2	.	15	.	TGTGCCAGAAGCTTGGTCAGGGGCGAGTGCTATGGCTACACCTTC	CARSLVRGECYGYTF
TRBV6-6	TRBJ1-1	.	14	.	TGTGCCAGCAGTTACACTACAGGGAACACTGAAGCTTTCTTT	CASSYTTGNTEAFF
TRBV10-2	TRBJ1-1	.	13	.	TGCGCCAGTCGACAGTTCTTGAACACTGAAGCTTTCTTT	CASRQFLNTEAFF
TRBV5-6	TRBJ1-6	.	15	.	TGTGCCAGCAGCCTCACGACAGGAGTTAATTCACCCCTCCACTTT	CASSLTTGVNSPLHF
TRBV6-5	TRBJ1-6	once	16	.	TGTGCCAGCAGTTACGCTCCAGGGGTGTATAATTCACCCCTCCACTTT	CASSYAPGVYNSPLHF
TRBV19	TRBJ1-5	.	15	.	TGTGCCAGTAGTATTGGACAGACCTCCAATCAGCCCCAGCATTTT	CASSIGQTSNQPQHF
TRBV3-1/TRBV3-2	TRBJ2-5	few	13	TRBD1	TGTGCCAGCAGCCTTACAGGGGTCGAGACCCAGTACTTC	CASSLTGVETQYF
TRBV14	TRBJ2-7	.	15	.	TGTGCCAGCAGCCCCTCGAACCTCGTGACGAGGGAGCAGTACTTC	CASSPSNLVTREQYF
TRBV6-5	TRBJ2-7	.	15	TRBD2	TGTGCCAGCACTCTCTACGCTAGCGGGGTATACGAGCAGTACTTC	CASTLYASGVYEQYF
TRBV7-2	TRBJ1-1	.	14	.	TGTGCCAGCAGCCCGGGGGGGGCGAACACTGAAGCTTTCTTT	CASSPGGANTEAFF
TRBV11-2	TRBJ1-1	few	13	.	TGTGCCAGTGGATCTGGGTTCCAGGCTGAAGCTTTCTTT	CASGSGFQAEAFF
TRBV18	TRBJ2-1	.	11	.	TGTGCCAGCTCACCTAAGAATGAGCAGTTCTTC	CASSPKNEQFF
TRBV6-5	TRBJ1-2	.	11	.	TGTGCCAGCAGTTCCGACAGCCTATACACCTTC	CASSSDSLYTF
TRBV27	TRBJ1-6	.	12	.	TGTGCCAGCAGTTTTGGTCTTTCACCCCTCCACTTT	CASSFGLSPLHF
TRBV6-1	TRBJ1-6	.	15	.	TGTGCCAGCAGTGAAGTGGAGATCAAGAATTCACCCCTCCACTTT	CASSEVEIKNSPLHF
TRBV5-1	TRBJ2-2	.	13	.	TGCGCCAGCAGTGCCCGAAACACCGGGGAGCTGTTTTTT	CASSARNTGELFF
TRBV28	TRBJ2-3	.	16	.	TGTGCCAGCACTGGCATTCTCATCATCTCCACAGATACGCAGTATTTT	CASTGILIISTDTQYF
TRBV5-1	TRBJ2-3	.	14	.	TGCGCCAGCAGCTCAGGGACACCGGCAGATACGCAGTATTTT	CASSSGTPADTQYF
TRBV4-1	TRBJ1-3	.	15	.	TGCGCCAGCAGCCAAGACAGATCCTCTGGAAACACCATATATTTT	CASSQDRSSGNTIYF
TRBV28	TRBJ1-6	once	15	TRBD1	TGTGCCAGCAGTTTAGGAGGGACAGGGGTTTCACCCCTCCACTTT	CASSLGGTGVSPLHF
TRBV7-2	TRBJ1-2	.	13	.	TGTGCCAGCAGCTTAGTTGCCAACTATGGCTACACCTTC	CASSLVANYGYTF
TRBV9	TRBJ1-3	.	14	.	TGTGCCAGCAGCGTTGTCGCCTCTGGAAACACCATATATTTT	CASSVVASGNTIYF
TRBV12-3/TRBV12-4	TRBJ2-2	.	13	.	TGTGCCAGCAGGCCGGGCGTCACCGGGGAGCTGTTTTTT	CASRPGVTGELFF
TRBV7-9	TRBJ1-5	.	13	.	TGTGCCAGCAGCTTAGTGGCAGGTCAGCCCCAGCATTTT	CASSLVAGQPQHF
TRBV30	TRBJ2-5	.	15	TRBD1	TGTGCCTGGAGTAGTGGACAGGCGTCTAGGGAGACCCAGTACTTC	CAWSSGQASRETQYF
TRBV7-8	TRBJ2-3	.	17	TRBD2	TGTGCCAGCAGCCCAGCTTATAGCGGGGGGTTCTCAGATACGCAGTATTTT	CASSPAYSGGFSDTQYF
TRBV6-2/TRBV6-3	TRBJ1-5	.	15	TRBD1	TGTGCCAGCAGCCCGAGGACAGGGGGGTATCGGCCCCAGCATTTT	CASSPRTGGYRPQHF
TRBV28	TRBJ2-7	.	16	TRBD2	TGTGCCAGCAGCCTCGGGACTAGTGGGGGCTCCTACGAGCAGTACTTC	CASSLGTSGGSYEQYF
TRBV20-1	TRBJ1-1	once	13	.	TGCAGTGCTAGTGGACCTCTGATCACTGAAGCTTTCTTT	CSASGPLITEAFF
TRBV3-1/TRBV3-2	TRBJ2-2	.	15	.	TGTGCCAGCAGCCAAGAGGTACCGTTCACCGGGGAGCTGTTTTTT	CASSQEVPFTGELFF
TRBV5-1	TRBJ2-5	.	14	TRBD2	TGCGCCAGCAGCCAATTAGCGGGGGTGGAGACCCAGTACTTC	CASSQLAGVETQYF
TRBV5-1	TRBJ2-1	.	13	.	TGCGCCAGCAGGGGACATAAAGAAGGTGAGCAGTTCTTC	CASRGHKEGEQFF
TRBV7-3	TRBJ1-1	.	14	.	TGTGCCAGCAGCTTAAATAAACAAGGGACTGAAGCTTTCTTT	CASSLNKQGTEAFF
TRBV5-6	TRBJ2-7	.	17	TRBD2	TGTGCCAGCAGCATTAAAAAAAGCGGGGGACCCTCCTACGAGCAGTACTTC	CASSIKKSGGPSYEQYF
TRBV18	TRBJ1-6	.	15	TRBD1	TGTGCCAGCTCACCCAACGACAGGGGGATTTCACCCCTCCACTTT	CASSPNDRGISPLHF
TRBV27	TRBJ1-5	few	14	.	TGTGCCAGCAGTCTTGGACAGAGCAATCAGCCCCAGCATTTT	CASSLGQSNQPQHF
TRBV28	TRBJ2-7	.	13	TRBD2	TGTGCCAGCAGGTCGGGGGGCTCCTACGAGCAGTACTTC	CASRSGGSYEQYF
TRBV14	TRBJ1-4	.	16	TRBD1	TGTGCCAGCAGCCAACGGACAGGGGTTTACGTTGAAAAACTGTTTTTT	CASSQRTGVYVEKLFF
TRBV19	TRBJ1-1	.	15	TRBD1	TGTGCCAGTAGTACCCCGGGGACAGCGAACACTGAAGCTTTCTTT	CASSTPGTANTEAFF
TRBV7-3	TRBJ2-1	.	15	.	TGTGCCAGCAGCTCTTACCATGCGGCAGCCTATGAGCAGTTCTTC	CASSSYHAAAYEQFF
TRBV7-3	TRBJ1-5	.	13	.	TGTGCCAGCAGCCTAGGCAACGGTCAGCCCCAGCATTTT	CASSLGNGQPQHF
TRBV4-3	TRBJ1-1	.	16	TRBD1	TGCGCCAGCAGCCCCGGGACAGGGGGCGAGAACACTGAAGCTTTCTTT	CASSPGTGGENTEAFF
TRBV9	TRBJ1-1	.	13	.	TGTGCCAGCAGCGTAGAGCAGGGGACTGAAGCTTTCTTT	CASSVEQGTEAFF
TRBV7-2	TRBJ2-2	.	15	.	TGTGCCAGCAGCTTAGGCAGGGGCCGCACCGGGGAGCTGTTTTTT	CASSLGRGRTGELFF
TRBV7-2	TRBJ1-1	.	16	.	TGTGCCAGCAGCTTAGTTGGCGGCAGGGCGGACACTGAAGCTTTCTTT	CASSLVGGRADTEAFF
TRBV5-6	TRBJ2-1	.	14	.	TGTGCCAGCAGCCTGCCGCAGGACAGAAATGAGCAGTTCTTC	CASSLPQDRNEQFF
TRBV7-3	TRBJ1-1	.	15	.	TGTGCCAGCAGCTTAATTGCGGGGAACAAGGGTGAAGCTTTCTTT	CASSLIAGNKGEAFF
TRBV19	TRBJ2-2	.	14	TRBD1	TGTGCCAGTAGTAGGGGACAGGGAACGGGGGAGCTGTTTTTT	CASSRGQGTGELFF
TRBV18	TRBJ1-1	.	12	TRBD1	TGTGCCAGCTCGCCGGACAGGGGAAGTGCTTTCTTT	CASSPDRGSAFF
TRBV4-2	TRBJ2-6	few	16	.	TGTGCCAGCAGCCAAGATGACGGCTCTGGGGCCAACGTCCTGACTTTC	CASSQDDGSGANVLTF